A selection of T cell receptor beta chains follows, all from one sample in a study of T cell changes during pregnancy in multiple sclerosis. This table comes from immunoSEQ multiplex PCR, and its TCRdb copy is limited to in-frame clones, with some not included. This sample has around 100,000 clones; approximately 90% occur once, and the top ten carry about 1.6%. Here the sequenced sample was peripheral blood, taken in the third trimester of pregnancy. Receptor source: a female donor with multiple sclerosis, enrolled in a pregnancy study. The CDR3 runs from the conserved cysteine through the conserved F or W. Clone size, where shown, is once, few, many, or a class for clones that have expanded.

- | TRBV5-1 | CASSLAVQLNTGELFF
- | TRBV28 | CASLGTVNQPQHF
- | TRBV6-1 | CASSEPPGGRGYTF
- | TRBV30 | CAWSVGVSNQPQHF
- | TRBV6-1 | CASSGMGGGTEAFF
- | TRBV2 | CASNLNTGELFF
- | TRBV7-3 | CAITTREPQHF
- | TRBV29-1 | CSVTRQGNSVNYGYTF
- | TRBV4-2 | CASSPGQGALGLDEKLFF
- | TRBV7-2 | CASSSSGGAYNEQFF
once | TRBV19 | CASSASTRANQPQHF
- | TRBV9 | CASDEGRTGELFF
- | TRBV30 | CAWSGVSAGQTGELFF
- | TRBV4-2 | CASSQETKTSGGDTGELFF
- | TRBV30 | CALNGGANEKLFF
- | TRBV6-6 | CASSSGQGNVGYTF
- | TRBV6-1 | CASSANGQGALVGNQPQHF
- | TRBV5-4 | CASSPKGTGAYEQYF
- | TRBV5-1 | CASSITGFQETQYF
- | TRBV14 | CASSHDRSVYGYTF
- | TRBV7-2 | CASSLTGTQNTEAFF
- | TRBV6-6 | CASRQDRGLYGYTF
- | TRBV10-1 | CASSGRGTETQYF
- | TRBV28 | CATMGGVPGELFF
- | TRBV19 | CASSMTGRYSGELFF
- | TRBV27 | CASRPSPGLAAGELFF
- | TRBV28 | CASSPPGQISNQPQHF
- | TRBV7-2 | CASSLGGSGGSYF
- | TRBV5-6 | CASSLTQQGYEQYF
- | TRBV7-3 | CASSLVAGGTDTQYF
- | TRBV19 | CASSILPKRPQHF
- | TRBV19 | CASSLDRGWGYTF
- | TRBV7-2 | CASSLVDRNSPLHF
few | TRBV9 | CASSRTTGGMNTEAFF
- | TRBV7-3 | CASSRTSANTGELFF
- | TRBV6-4 | CASSFVPGQGFNEQFF
medium-sized | TRBV27 | CASSTYNEQFF
- | TRBV11-2 | CASSLDFGVAYEQYF
- | TRBV5-1 | CASSSLAGEVDEQFF
- | TRBV7-2 | CASNSGGAADTQYF
- | TRBV6-1 | CASTLGGGPETQYF
- | TRBV6-4 | CASSGRSWGNQPQHF
- | TRBV19 | CASSTEEPGISPLHF
- | TRBV30 | CSPFGTSGTRTYEQYF
- | TRBV19 | CASSTAGTSSYEQYF
once | TRBV9 | CASSVAIGQGITDTQYF